The 9 T cell receptor beta chains given below trace back to one sample, sequenced in a study of OX40 agonist ivuxolimab in advanced cancers. Sequenced by immunoSEQ multiplex PCR; TCRdb stores in-frame clones only, minus some. The table records tens of thousands of clones, 65% to 85% of them present only once. Source: CD4+ or CD8+ T cells sorted from blood, taken in a trial of the OX40 agonist ivuxolimab. The source of these receptors is an adult with an advanced solid tumor such as melanoma, head and neck, liver or kidney cancer.

The rearrangement joins TRBV9 to TRBJ2-1; D could derive from TRBD1 or TRBD2 (6 bases each). Germline lookup yields CDR1 SGDLS and CDR2 YYNGEE. The CDR3 totals 16 residues. V was pared by 3 bases and J by 3 bases, with 16 bases between. The chain's CDR3 is CASSALGGRVYNEQFF. The CDR3 region has the DNA TGTGCCAGCAGCGCCCTGGGGGGCAGGGTCTACAATGAGCAGTTCTTC.

The rearrangement links TRBV28 to TRBJ1-6; D gene ambiguous. This CDR3 has 16 residues. The ends were cut back, 6 bases at V and 9 bases at J, with 21 bases in the middle. The germline V gene has CDR1 MDHEN and CDR2 SYDVKM. In nucleotides, the CDR3 is TGTGCCAGCAGACCCCGGAGCACGCGGTCCCGTTCACCCCTCCACTTT. Its protein product is CASRPRSTRSRSPLHF.

V and J are TRBV27 and TRBJ2-5, with TRBD2 as a possible D gene (7 bases). Between the trimmed V and J ends, which lost 8 bases and 9 bases, there was a span of 13 bases. Germline loops: CDR1 MNHEY, CDR2 SMNVEV (reference sequence). This CDR3 has 11 residues. CDR3 DNA: TGTGCCAGCCCCATCGGGGGGCCCCAGTACTTC. It translates to CASPIGGPQYF.

The chain is built from TRBV7-2 and TRBJ1-3, with D perhaps matching TRBD1 (5 bases). The germline V gene encodes CDR1 SGHTA and CDR2 FQGNSA. V shed 2 bases and J shed 4 bases, with 21 bases lying between them. The CDR3 totals 18 residues. CDR3 protein: CASSLRRAGLTWGNTIYF. CDR3 nucleotides: TGTGCCAGCAGCTTAAGGCGGGCAGGGCTAACGTGGGGAAACACCATATATTTT.

The chain uses TRBV5-4 and TRBJ2-1, with D perhaps matching TRBD2 (5 bases). The CDR3 is made up of 14 amino acids. Germline-derived CDR1 and CDR2 are SGHNT and YYREEE (reference sequence). Trimming shortened V by 0 bases and J by 8 bases, and 12 bases separated the two germline ends. Here the CDR3 reads CASSLVVANHEQFF. The DNA for the CDR3 is TGTGCCAGCAGCTTGGTAGTAGCGAACCATGAGCAGTTCTTC.

The chain has TRBV5-6 and TRBJ1-4, with D unclear. The CDR3 runs to 15 residues. CDR1 SGHDT and CDR2 YYEEEE come from the germline V gene. V was cut by 3 bases and J by 8 bases, with 17 bases left in between. The CDR3 DNA follows: TGTGCCAGCAGCTCCCGGAGTCCCGGGAGCGAAAAACTGTTTTTT. It yields the protein CASSSRSPGSEKLFF.

This chain joins TRBV5-1 and TRBJ1-6, with 9 bases lining up with TRBD1. Germline V lookup: CDR1 SGHRS, CDR2 YFSETQ. The CDR3 totals 18 residues. After removal of 1 base from V and 6 bases from J, the junction contained 11 bases not matched to a gene. The CDR3 bases are TGCGCCAGCAGCTTGAGACCTCCGGGACAGGGATCTAATTCACCCCTCCACTTT. Residues: CASSLRPPGQGSNSPLHF.

The chain joins TRBV7-2 to TRBJ1-1; possibly TRBD1 for D (6 bases). Trimming shortened V by 5 bases and J by 3 bases, and 13 bases separated the two germline ends. CDR1 SGHTA and CDR2 FQGNSA come from the germline V gene. The CDR3 extends over 14 amino acids. The CDR3 here is CASSHNRQDTEAFF. CDR3 in DNA: TGTGCCAGCAGCCACAATAGACAGGACACTGAAGCTTTCTTT.

This clone was detected once. The chain carries TRBV5-6 and TRBJ2-5, with 8 bases identical to TRBD1. The CDR3 runs to 15 residues. Germline V gene data show CDR1 as SGHDT and CDR2 as YYEEEE. V gave up 0 bases and J gave up 6 bases; unmatched junction bases: 7. Here the CDR3 DNA reads TGTGCCAGCAGCTTGGAGCGACAGGGGAGGAAGACCCAGTACTTC. Protein product: CASSLERQGRKTQYF.